In this sample, the clone carrying this TCR beta chain turned up a few times. Only one heparinised blood draw was taken per donor, and its volume averaged about 120 mL. CD45RO/CCR7/CD25/CD127/CD95/CD27 separated CD4+ naive, central memory, regulatory and stem cell-like memory cells by sorting. The data derive from a study of beta chain features in type 1 diabetes. On the study more broadly: Cells sorted and examined across all samples totaled 107,917,701.

All of the isolated RNA was reverse transcribed, so expressed TCRB transcripts were sequenced. Libraries were prepared by immunoSEQ multiplex PCR; TCRdb keeps only in-frame clonotypes and omits some of them. The top ten clones hold more than 0.015% of a sample with hundreds of thousands of clones, over 10% of them seen once. Sequencing was carried out using naive CD4+ T cells from blood. This sequence originates from a man aged 18 to 35 in good health.

This chain's CDR3 is CATSSLGGELAGATGELFF. The DNA for the CDR3 is TGTGCCACCAGCTCCCTCGGGGGGGAACTAGCGGGAGCCACCGGGGAGCTGTTTTTT. This rearrangement joins TRBV15 to TRBJ2-2, with 11 bases matching TRBD2. The CDR3 spans 19 residues. From germline, CDR1 is LNHNV and CDR2 YYDKDF (reference sequence). J lost 4 bases, V lost 5 bases, and 15 bases had no gene match. Filled out from reference TRBV15 and TRBJ2-2, the complete variable domain reads DAMVIQNPRYQVTQFGKPVTLSCSQTLNHNVMYWYQQKSSQAPKLLFHYYDKDFNNEADTPDNFQSRRPNTSFCFLDIRSPGLGDTAMYLCATSSLGGELAGATGELFFGEGSRLTVL.